This T cell receptor beta chain originates from a study of blood T cell repertoires in COVID-19. The CDR3 totals 14 residues. The trim removed 3 bases at V and 8 bases at J, leaving 8 bases unmatched. Germline V gene data show CDR1 as SEHNR and CDR2 as FQNEAQ (reference sequence). TCRdb keeps only in-frame clones here, not all; method: immunoSEQ multiplex PCR. The sample includes approximately 140,000 clones, roughly 82% seen only once; the top ten take roughly 15%. The chain combines TRBV7-9 with TRBJ1-2, with TRBD1 matching 8 bases. The sequence came from a human donor with acute or convalescent COVID-19. The donor label of this sample is uncertain. Sequenced sample: peripheral blood. The CDR3, as DNA: TGTGCCAGCAGCTTTTCCCAGGGGGCGCGGGGCTACACCTTC. The encoded protein is CASSFSQGARGYTF.